This entry lists 11 T cell receptor beta chains sequenced from one sample in a study of CXCR3-negative and CXCR3-positive naive CD8 T cells. Study-level results: CXCR3-expressing naive cells carried TRB CDR3s more hydrophobic than those of CXCR3-negative naive cells.

Their specific antigens are unknown. UMI labels and 5' RACE were used to prepare the TRB cDNA libraries. TCRdb reprocessed the 5' RACE reads and stores each CDR3 protein as one record, lacking DNA. This table holds roughly 110,000 distinct CDR3 sequences. Material for sequencing was naive CXCR3+ CD8+ T cells from blood. Subset reported: CD45RO-CCR7+CD27+CD95- naive CD8+ T cells expressing CXCR3 (TNR3+). These receptor sequences come from a human donor in good health. Some clones in this sample may be carry-over from other donors' samples.

The V call is TRBV13, the J call TRBJ1-1. The CDR3 consists of 12 residues. Per the germline V gene, CDR1 is PRHDT and CDR2 is FYEKMQ (reference sequence). CDR3 loop: CASQRENTEAFF.

The rearrangement links TRBV7-9 to TRBJ2-5. The germline gives CDR1 SEHNR, CDR2 FQNEAQ (reference sequence). There are 15 residues in the CDR3. Here the CDR3 reads CASSLAVGQQETQYF.

The chain couples TRBV29-1 to TRBJ2-1; TCRdb designates TRBD2, a call that cannot be tested without DNA. CDR1 and CDR2 from the germline V gene are SQVTM and ANQGSEA. This CDR3 spans 14 amino acids. CDR3 residues: CSVVGLAAYNEQFF.

This chain connects TRBV7-9 to TRBJ2-7; the TCRdb D gene call, TRBD1, has no DNA to confirm it. CDR3 length: 16 amino acids. Germline V CDR1 and CDR2: SEHNR, FQNEAQ (reference sequence). CDR3 in amino acids: CASSALKGGALNEQYF. Using reference TRBV7-9 and TRBJ2-7 for the parts outside the CDR3, the full variable domain is DTGVSQNPRHKITKRGQNVTFRCDPISEHNRLYWYRQTLGQGPEFLTYFQNEAQLEKSRLLSDRFSAERPKGSFSTLEIQRTEQGDSAMYLCASSALKGGALNEQYFGPGTRLTVT.

The chain joins TRBV19 to TRBJ2-1; TCRdb picks TRBD1, but there is no DNA to check that call. Germline-derived CDR1 and CDR2 are LNHDA and SQIVND (reference sequence). The CDR3 contains 13 residues. This chain's CDR3 is CASSYDRGNEQFF.

CDR3 region: CASSQGPTYEQYF. V is TRBV5-5 and J is TRBJ2-7; TCRdb returns TRBD2, unconfirmable since there is no DNA. This CDR3 is 13 amino acids long. Germline CDR1 SGHKS, CDR2 YYEKEE (reference sequence).

The chain couples TRBV4-1 to TRBJ2-7; TCRdb picks TRBD1, but there is no DNA to check that call. The CDR3 has 14 residues. Germline V gives CDR1 MGHRA, CDR2 YSYEKL. The CDR3 sequence: CASSQGQGAWEQYF.

The J gene is TRBJ2-5, the V gene TRBV11-2; TCRdb lists TRBD1, though no DNA is available to test this call. Germline V gene sequence: CDR1 SGHAT, CDR2 FQNNGV. CDR3 length equals 15 residues. The CDR3: CASSQEAGFWETQYF.

The J gene is TRBJ2-5, the V gene TRBV6-5; the TRBD1 assignment by TCRdb is unverifiable without DNA. The germline V gene has CDR1 MNHEY and CDR2 SVGAGI. The CDR3 sequence is 13 residues long. This CDR3 is CASSETGQGAQYF.

The chain couples TRBV5-1 to TRBJ2-1; TCRdb indicates TRBD1, and absent DNA this call remains unverified. CDR3 length: 15 amino acids. CDR1 is SGHRS, CDR2 YFSETQ, per germline. CDR3 region: CASSPGTGGWDEQFF.

The chain is built from TRBV6-5 and TRBJ2-3; the TCRdb D gene call, TRBD1, has no DNA to confirm it. The germline V gene has CDR1 MNHEY and CDR2 SVGAGI. The CDR3 extends over 13 amino acids. CDR3 amino acids: CASSPGQSDTQYF.